Each of the 27 T cell receptor beta chains below was sequenced from the same sample in a study of blood T cell repertoires in COVID-19. Clones were sequenced by immunoSEQ multiplex PCR, and TCRdb holds only the in-frame ones, with some missing. The data contain about 230,000 clones, roughly 88% of them singletons. The sample was peripheral blood. These TCRs come from a man aged 35-49 years with acute or convalescent COVID-19.

The chain uses TRBV6-5 and TRBJ1-6, with 9 positions matching TRBD1. Germline CDR1 and CDR2: MNHEY and SVGAGI. After removal of 4 bases from V and 7 bases from J, the junction contained 2 bases not matched to a gene. The CDR3 runs 14 residues. Written as DNA, the CDR3 is TGTGCCAGCAGTTGGGACAGGGACAATTCACCCCTCCACTTT. Translating it yields CASSWDRDNSPLHF.

Details on this clone: Other DNA sequences of this sample code for an identical CDR3. The rearrangement uses TRBV7-2 and TRBJ2-7; maybe TRBD2 (6 bases). V gave up 0 bases and J gave up 1 base, with 7 bases separating them. Germline V gene data show CDR1 as SGHTA and CDR2 as FQGNSA. The length of the CDR3 is 14 residues. The CDR3 coding sequence is TGTGCCAGCAGCTTAGCTAGCGGATCCTACGAGCAGTACTTC. This encodes CASSLASGSYEQYF.

This chain joins TRBV6-4 and TRBJ2-7; D perhaps matches TRBD2 (5 bases). Germline V gives CDR1 MRHNA, CDR2 SNTAGT. This CDR3 contains 14 residues. Trimming shortened V by 6 bases and J by 6 bases, and 18 bases separated the two germline ends. CDR3 loop: CASRTRTPFAEQYF. The CDR3 coding sequence is TGTGCCAGCAGAACCCGGACTCCTTTCGCCGAGCAGTACTTC.

The chain is built from TRBV7-6 and TRBJ1-1, with a weak D call TRBD1 (5 bases). Germline CDR1 is SGHVS and CDR2 is FNYEAQ. Trimming removed 0 bases at V and 5 bases at J, with 16 bases between. This CDR3 region has 16 residues. CDR3 sequence: CASSLAQGGARTEAFF. The CDR3 DNA is TGTGCCAGCAGCTTAGCGCAGGGAGGGGCGAGGACTGAAGCTTTCTTT.

The rearrangement links TRBV5-4 to TRBJ2-7; D gene unclear. Germline V gene sequence: CDR1 SGHNT, CDR2 YYREEE (reference sequence). Trimming took 4 bases from V and 0 from J, leaving 17 bases between them. This CDR3 has 16 residues. The CDR3 is CASSGSGEPFSYEQYF. The DNA of the CDR3 is TGTGCCAGCAGCGGTTCCGGAGAGCCCTTCTCCTACGAGCAGTACTTC. The full variable domain, completed using reference TRBV5-4 and TRBJ2-7, is ETGVTQSPTHLIKTRGQQVTLRCSSQSGHNTVSWYQQALGQGPQFIFQYYREEENGRGNFPPRFSGLQFPNYSSELNVNALELDDSALYLCASSGSGEPFSYEQYFGPGTRLTVT.

The chain carries TRBV5-1 and TRBJ1-1, with 8 bases that match TRBD1. Germline CDR1 SGHRS, CDR2 YFSETQ. Trimming at V came to 4 bases and at J to 1 base, leaving 3 bases not matched to a gene. The CDR3 loop spans 14 amino acids. This chain's CDR3 is CASSNGQGNTEAFF. In DNA form, the CDR3 reads TGCGCCAGCAGCAACGGACAGGGGAACACTGAAGCTTTCTTT.

This chain uses TRBV4-2 with TRBJ1-4; TRBD1 agrees at 9 bases. The CDR3 length is 16 residues. V shed 2 bases and J 4 bases; nucleotides not matched to a gene: 5. In germline, CDR1 is LGHNA, CDR2 YNFKEQ. CDR3 loop: CASSQQPGQGNEKLFF. The CDR3 DNA reads as TGTGCCAGCAGCCAACAACCGGGACAGGGTAATGAAAAACTGTTTTTT.

The gene calls are TRBV10-1 and TRBJ2-2; TRBD2 is a possible D gene (6 bases). The germline V and J ends were trimmed by 0 bases and 4 bases, with 6 bases remaining between them. Germline CDR1 WNHNN, CDR2 SYGVQD (reference sequence). The CDR3 has 14 residues. The CDR3 region has the DNA TGCGCCAGCAGTGAGTCGGGACTCACCGGGGAGCTGTTTTTT. This sequence encodes CASSESGLTGELFF.

This clone is a singleton in its sample. V is TRBV6-5 and J is TRBJ2-7; 9 nucleotides align to TRBD1. The CDR3 totals 14 residues. Per the germline V gene, CDR1 is MNHEY and CDR2 is SVGAGI. The trim removed 7 bases at V and 5 bases at J, leaving 9 bases unmatched. This CDR3 reads CASIPGQGGNEQYF. CDR3 sequence (DNA): TGTGCCAGCATTCCGGGACAGGGAGGTAACGAGCAGTACTTC.

The CDR3 coding sequence is TGTGCCAGCAGCTTGCCCCACGGGACTAACACTTTGGACCAGTACTTC. Encoded protein: CASSLPHGTNTLDQYF. The rearrangement links TRBV5-6 to TRBJ2-5, with 7 bases lining up with TRBD2. The V segment lost 1 base and the J segment 10 bases; nucleotides outside the gene matches: 16. From germline, CDR1 is SGHDT and CDR2 YYEEEE. CDR3 size: 16 residues. Full variable domain (remainder filled in from reference TRBV5-6 and TRBJ2-5): DAGVTQSPTHLIKTRGQQVTLRCSPKSGHDTVSWYQQALGQGPQFIFQYYEEEERQRGNFPDRFSGHQFPNYSSELNVNALLLGDSALYLCASSLPHGTNTLDQYFGPGTRLLVL.

This chain connects TRBV7-2 to TRBJ2-7; 14 bases map to TRBD2. Germline V gene sequence: CDR1 SGHTA, CDR2 FQGNSA. CDR3 length: 17 residues. V was clipped by 5 bases and J by 10 bases; unmatched bases: 16. This CDR3 reads CASSQGGTSGRLRYQYF. CDR3 DNA sequence: TGTGCCAGCAGCCAAGGGGGGACTAGCGGGAGACTACGATATCAGTACTTC.

The gene calls are TRBV27 and TRBJ2-2; D is undetermined. The CDR3 is 14 residues long. The V end lost 1 base, the J end lost 3 bases, and 6 bases lay between the germline ends. Germline lookup yields CDR1 MNHEY and CDR2 SMNVEV (reference sequence). CDR3 amino acids: CASSLYRYTGELFF. CDR3 nucleotide sequence: TGTGCCAGCAGTTTATACAGATACACCGGGGAGCTGTTTTTT.

The V call is TRBV27, the J call TRBJ1-2; 8 nucleotides agree with TRBD1. This CDR3 region has 15 residues. V was pared by 5 bases and J by 3 bases, with 8 bases of the junction left unmatched. CDR1 MNHEY and CDR2 SMNVEV come from the germline V gene (reference sequence). The DNA of the CDR3 is TGTGCCAGCAGTCCCCGGACAGGGCGGGACTATGGCTACACCTTC. Translation gives CASSPRTGRDYGYTF.

The gene calls are TRBV30 and TRBJ2-2, with a possible D match to TRBD2 (6 bases). The CDR3 is 15 residues long. Trimming took off 3 bases at V and 4 bases at J, with 15 bases between the two ends. Per the germline V gene, CDR1 is GTSNPN and CDR2 is SVGIG (reference sequence). CDR3 residues: CAWRGDPGGTGELFF. The CDR3 DNA sequence: TGTGCCTGGAGGGGGGACCCCGGGGGCACCGGGGAGCTGTTTTTT.

In this sample, this clone turned up once. This rearrangement joins TRBV4-1 to TRBJ1-6; no clear D gene. The CDR3 covers 13 residues. V was pared by 2 bases and J by 7 bases, with 6 bases between. Germline V gene data show CDR1 as MGHRA and CDR2 as YSYEKL. The CDR3 sequence is CASSQTENSPLHF. Written as DNA, the CDR3 is TGCGCCAGCAGCCAAACAGAGAATTCACCCCTCCACTTT.

This clone appeared a few times. The rearrangement joins TRBV19 to TRBJ2-5; D is uncertain. Trimming took off 3 bases at V and 5 bases at J, with 4 bases between the two ends. The CDR3 has 11 amino acids. CDR1 is LNHDA and CDR2 is SQIVND in the germline V gene (reference sequence). CDR3 sequence (DNA): TGTGCCAGTAGTATGGCCGAGACCCAGTACTTC. Translated: CASSMAETQYF.

The rearrangement uses TRBV30 and TRBJ1-1; no clear D gene. The length of the CDR3 is 13 residues. The ends were cut back, 0 bases at V and 6 bases at J, with 11 bases in the middle. Looked up from germline, CDR1 is GTSNPN and CDR2 is SVGIG (reference sequence). In nucleotides, the CDR3 is TGTGCCTGGAGTGTCTTGCGGGGATCTGAAGCTTTCTTT. Protein product: CAWSVLRGSEAFF.

This sequence joins TRBV5-5 and TRBJ2-7; possibly TRBD2 for D (5 bases). There are 17 residues in the CDR3. V lost 3 bases, J lost 1 base, and 20 bases lay in between. Germline values: CDR1 SGHKS, CDR2 YYEKEE (reference sequence). The CDR3 reads CASSWYVGLTLSYEQYF. The CDR3, as DNA: TGTGCCAGCAGCTGGTACGTCGGACTGACACTTTCCTACGAGCAGTACTTC.

This clone was observed at least ten times. This chain uses TRBV7-8 with TRBJ1-2, with 7 bases aligning to TRBD1. The junction had 8 bases not matched to a gene; V was cut back by 2 bases and J by 8 bases. This CDR3 is 14 amino acids long. The V gene's germline CDR1 is SGHVS and CDR2 FQNEAQ. CDR3 region: CASSLRDRVGGYTF. CDR3 nucleotide sequence: TGTGCCAGCAGCTTAAGAGACAGGGTGGGCGGCTACACCTTC.

The chain joins TRBV5-5 to TRBJ2-7; 7 bases map to TRBD2. V gave up 3 bases and J gave up 6 bases; unmatched junction bases: 9. Germline V gene lookup returns CDR1 SGHKS and CDR2 YYEKEE (reference sequence). This CDR3 is built from 14 residues. CDR3 amino acids: CASSYLQRDPEQYF. The CDR3 DNA follows: TGTGCCAGCAGCTATTTACAGCGGGATCCCGAGCAGTACTTC.

The genes are TRBV18 and TRBJ1-3; the D is unclear. This CDR3 is built from 14 residues. Germline V CDR1 and CDR2: KGHSH, LQKENI. Trimming left V 10 bases short and J 4 bases short, with 17 bases between. The CDR3 DNA follows: TGTGCCACCCGGCGGGGTAACTCCGGAAACACCATATATTTT. This sequence encodes CATRRGNSGNTIYF.

The chain employs TRBV10-3 and TRBJ2-1; D might be TRBD2 (5 bases). V lost 6 bases and J lost 6, with 15 bases in between. The germline V gene has CDR1 ENHRY and CDR2 SYGVKD. This CDR3 has 14 amino acids. CDR3 DNA sequence: TGTGCCATCAGCTTTACTAGTGACTCCAATGAGCAGTTCTTC. Translating gives CAISFTSDSNEQFF.

The count of this clone is one. The V gene is TRBV2, the J gene TRBJ2-7, with 7 bases fitting TRBD2. The CDR3 totals 15 residues. The ends lost 8 bases at V and 2 bases at J; junction bases unmatched: 12. Germline V gives CDR1 SNHLY, CDR2 FYNNEI. The CDR3 sequence: CASERGGTGTYEQYF. CDR3 coding DNA: TGTGCCAGCGAAAGGGGAGGGACGGGGACCTACGAGCAGTACTTC.

This clone was picked up one time. The V and J genes are TRBV4-1 and TRBJ2-1; TRBD1 aligns across 9 bases. Germline lookup yields CDR1 MGHRA and CDR2 YSYEKL. Germline trimming cut 5 bases from V and 3 bases from J; bases unmatched to any gene: 5. The CDR3 contains 15 residues. CDR3 residues: CASSVQGAIYNEQFF. The CDR3 nucleotides are TGCGCCAGCAGCGTACAGGGGGCGATCTACAATGAGCAGTTCTTC.

The chain joins TRBV18 to TRBJ1-1; TRBD1 is a possible D gene (5 bases). CDR1 and CDR2 (germline): KGHSH, LQKENI. CDR3 length equals 13 residues. Trimming removed 4 bases from V and 10 bases from J, with 16 bases in between. The CDR3 protein is CASSRGTGGGAFF. CDR3 in DNA: TGTGCCAGCTCACGAGGGACTGGCGGGGGAGCTTTCTTT.

The chain has TRBV5-6 and TRBJ1-2; D gene uncertain. V was shortened by 3 bases and J by 6 bases, with 6 bases between the two germline ends. The germline V gene has CDR1 SGHDT and CDR2 YYEEEE. The CDR3 contains 11 residues. CDR3 nucleotides: TGTGCCAGCAGCTCCGGAGATGGCTACACCTTC. The encoded protein is CASSSGDGYTF.

The rearrangement uses TRBV7-2 and TRBJ1-6, with TRBD1 as a possible D gene (6 bases). Trimming took 1 base from V and 14 from J, leaving 15 bases between them. The CDR3 is 14 residues long. Per germline, CDR1 SGHTA and CDR2 FQGNSA. The CDR3 region is CASSLVSPEGALHF. DNA of the CDR3: TGTGCCAGCAGCTTAGTTTCTCCCGAGGGGGCCCTCCACTTT.